This TCR beta chain was captured by sequencing in a study of regulatory T cells in long-lasting Graves disease. Study context: Graves' patients who were just diagnosed had used antithyroid drugs for under 3 months.

The germline gives CDR1 ENHRY, CDR2 SYGVKD. This CDR3 comprises 19 residues. The J segment lost 4 bases and the V segment lost 3 bases, leaving 19 bases of the junction unmatched. This clonotype was seen more than once but under ten times. As to time point: newly diagnosed GD, antithyroid drugs for less than 3 months. With RNA extracted from PBMCs as input, the TCR library was made. HTBI primers from iRepertoire and Arm-PCR of CDR3 regions yielded the TCR beta libraries. Via MiXCR, TCRdb re-called the multiplex PCR reads, giving one row per CDR3 protein. The table has about 460,000 distinct CDR3 sequences, approximately 14% seen once; the top ten hold over 15%. A further study also used this sample, focusing on T cells in Graves' hyperthyroidism and ophthalmopathy. From that paper: The HTBI primer set was used in a first-round RT-PCR of the TCR CDR3.

This clonotype was sampled from a woman between 45 and 65 years old with Graves disease. The genes are TRBV10-3 and TRBJ2-3, with 7 bases identical to TRBD1. The sequenced sample was peripheral blood mononuclear cells (PBMCs), obtained at new diagnosis, from a patient treated with antithyroid drugs. The DNA for the CDR3 is TGTGCCATCAGTGATGCAGGGGACAGCTTTTACAGTTGGGCAGATACGCAGTATTTT. It specifies CAISDAGDSFYSWADTQYF.